This T cell receptor (beta chain) is drawn from a study of T cells in Graves' hyperthyroidism and ophthalmopathy. CDR3 length: 14 residues. Germline V lookup: CDR1 PRHDT, CDR2 FYEKMQ (reference sequence). V shed 5 bases and J 5 bases; nucleotides not matched to a gene: 6. The sample of blood was obtained at first hyperthyroidism diagnosis (before any ophthalmopathy symptoms). This clonotype was detected ten times or more. Regions amplified from RNA transcripts were the TCR beta CDR3 regions. The study used the HTBI primer set for a first-round RT-PCR of the TCR CDR3. A single record per CDR3 protein comes from TCRdb applying MiXCR to the multiplex PCR reads. The sample holds about 400,000 distinct CDR3 sequences; 15% to 18% are singletons and the top ten take about 27%.

This chain links TRBV13 with TRBJ1-1, with TRBD1 matching over 9 bases. Source material: blood. The receptor comes from a woman aged 18-29 years with Graves' hyperthyroidism that later progressed to Graves' ophthalmopathy. The chain's CDR3 is CASSLQDRGTEAFF. CDR3 DNA sequence: TGTGCCAGCAGCCTCCAGGACAGGGGAACTGAAGCTTTCTTT.